These T cell receptor beta chains were read from a single sample in a study of T cell responses to AZD1222 COVID-19 vaccine. Repertoires were generated with immunoSEQ multiplex PCR, while TCRdb's copy carries only in-frame clones and drops some. The profile shows 130,000 or so clones, 93% of them singletons. This specimen consisted of peripheral blood, obtained on day 0 of MenACWY control vaccination. The receptors were sampled from an adult in good health. The CDR3 runs from the conserved cysteine through the conserved F or W.

CDR3 length | V gene | CDR3 protein
13 | TRBV28 | CASSLEAGNTIYF
15 | TRBV5-1 | CASSLGPGQSYEQYF
17 | TRBV2 | CASSLTGTGRYNSPLHF
14 | TRBV9 | CASSPRGGSDTIYF
14 | TRBV5-1 | CASGGGSVGETQYF
13 | TRBV6-5 | CASSRDRVGTQYF
15 | TRBV7-3 | CASSAGGWGQETQYF
17 | TRBV4-3 | CASSQASGGAETGELFF
15 | TRBV7-9 | CASSSRAGGPYGYTF
15 | TRBV4-2 | CASSQGWTDTGELFF
13 | TRBV7-8 | CASSLGTTDTQYF
17 | TRBV7-6 | CASSSGKGAATNEKLFF
16 | TRBV6-1 | CASSVDRASSYNEQFF
13 | TRBV7-3 | CASSSGRFYGYTF
14 | TRBV4-1 | CASSQEPRNYGYTF
18 | TRBV29-1 | CSVGPGTSGRDSTDTQYF
20 | TRBV6-2/TRBV6-3 | CASSYRVTSGGPHLDNEQFF
17 | TRBV4-2 | CASSQVGSGTSTDTQYF
12 | TRBV5-1 | CASSLEGYGYTF
11 | TRBV15 | CATSRRQGLFF
14 | TRBV2 | CASSEVDRFYGYTF
16 | TRBV9 | CASSVADRGRQGGYTF
20 | TRBV5-1 | CASSLTGTSGGPTSTDTQYF
14 | TRBV11-1 | CASSPRTISYEQYF
14 | TRBV24-1 | CATSLTGGYNEQFF
15 | TRBV6-4 | CASRPGTTDYNEQFF
13 | TRBV30 | CAWRPRANYGYTF
13 | TRBV4-2 | CASSLSYTDTQYF
13 | TRBV15 | CATSRRHLEEQFF
16 | TRBV7-8 | CASSLEGANYNSPLHF
11 | TRBV3-1/TRBV3-2 | CASSRGTEAFF
15 | TRBV7-9 | CASSFGRDPGNTIYF
18 | TRBV5-1 | CASSSRGQGATLNTEAFF
15 | TRBV6-5 | CASSYSEGSGNTIYF
15 | TRBV19 | CASSMLGSSNQPQHF